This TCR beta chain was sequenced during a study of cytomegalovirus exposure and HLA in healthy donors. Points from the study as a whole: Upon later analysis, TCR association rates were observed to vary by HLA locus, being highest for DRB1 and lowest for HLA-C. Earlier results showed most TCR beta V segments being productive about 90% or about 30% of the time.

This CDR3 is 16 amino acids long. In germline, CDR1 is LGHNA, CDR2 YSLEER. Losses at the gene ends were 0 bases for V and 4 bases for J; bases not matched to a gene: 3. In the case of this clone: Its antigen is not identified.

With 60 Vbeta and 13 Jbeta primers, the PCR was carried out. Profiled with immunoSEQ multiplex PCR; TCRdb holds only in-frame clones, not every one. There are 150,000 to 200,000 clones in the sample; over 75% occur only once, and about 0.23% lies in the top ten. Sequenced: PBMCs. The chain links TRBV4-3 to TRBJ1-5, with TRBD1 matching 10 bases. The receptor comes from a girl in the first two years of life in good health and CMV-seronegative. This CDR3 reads CASSQDRTGGNQPQHF. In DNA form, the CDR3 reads TGCGCCAGCAGCCAAGACCGGACAGGGGGAAATCAGCCCCAGCATTTT.